This TCR beta chain was sequenced during a study of chemoradiotherapy in HPV16-positive cancers (dated by TCRdb to 2022 to 2024). About the study as a whole: Using functional T-cell assays on cells from two HPV16-positive patients, the researchers defined candidate HPV-specific T-cell clones and common TCR motifs. The study set out to ask whether T-cell immunity against the HPV oncoproteins E6 and E7 changes over the course of chemoradiotherapy and whether that immunity affects survival. TCR repertoires from over 75 patients with HPV-related cancers were then used to track the candidate HPV-specific TCRs and motifs. The investigation overall reported the following: The survival association was reported for HPV16-positive patients, and the functional definition of HPV-specific T cells was derived from only a couple of HPV16-positive patients. Expansion of candidate HPV-specific clones and E7-related TCR motifs was observed in the tumor microenvironment during treatment, whereas no such expansion was observed for non-HPV-specific T cells. Improved recurrence-free survival in HPV16-positive patients was associated with expansion of HPV-responsive T cells during chemoradiotherapy.

Repertoires were sampled multiple times during chemoradiotherapy, which allowed clonal expansion in the tumor microenvironment to be followed. On this clone itself: Its specific antigen is unknown. One base away there is no much larger clone; base qualities are not given.

Deletion took 4 bases off V and 4 bases off J, with a span of 10 bases between the germline ends. CDR1 SEHNR and CDR2 FQNEAQ were looked up in the germline V gene (reference sequence). CDR3 length: 13 amino acids, cysteine to phenylalanine. CDR3 DNA is the only sequence kept; it has 39 bases, read in frame from the first base. The protocol used for the library was the immunoSEQ multiplex PCR assay. Entries here come from immuneACCESS through TCRdb and include only in-frame sequences with V and J called. Some clones fail to appear in such tables; in the studies checked, an unresolved V gene covers under half of the shortfall, and the cause of the remainder is unknown. The sample table lists approximately 8,100 clones, around nine tenths of them with a count of one. Around 15% of the sample belongs to the ten largest clones.

The source of this sequence is a human donor with HPV-associated anogenital cancer. The V gene is TRBV7-9 and the J gene is TRBJ1-2; no D gene call is confident. The sequenced sample was blood, obtained from a patient who underwent chemoradiotherapy. The CDR3 protein: CASSSTGPYGYTF. The sequenced DNA is TGTGCCAGCAGCTCCACTGGGCCCTATGGCTACACCTTC.